The sequence of this TCR beta chain was determined in a study of neurological immune-mediated disorders. TCRdb used MiXCR to reprocess the 5' RACE reads, holding one entry per CDR3 protein. Seen here are tens of thousands of distinct CDR3 sequences, about 9.3% observed once, and the top ten hold 5.3%. Germline V gene data show CDR1 as MNHEY and CDR2 as SVGEGT. Trimming pared 8 bases from V and 2 bases from J, leaving 12 bases between. The CDR3 has 14 residues. This clonotype was detected a few times. The chain carries TRBV6-2 or TRBV6-3 and TRBJ2-2; D not certain. Sequencing was done on a sample of PBMCs. The TCR sequence derives from a man between 65 and 80 years old with HTLV-1-associated myelopathy (HAM/TSP). As DNA, the CDR3 is TGTGCCAGCTCAACAGCGCTAAACACCGGGGAGCTGTTTTTT. It is translated as CASSTALNTGELFF.